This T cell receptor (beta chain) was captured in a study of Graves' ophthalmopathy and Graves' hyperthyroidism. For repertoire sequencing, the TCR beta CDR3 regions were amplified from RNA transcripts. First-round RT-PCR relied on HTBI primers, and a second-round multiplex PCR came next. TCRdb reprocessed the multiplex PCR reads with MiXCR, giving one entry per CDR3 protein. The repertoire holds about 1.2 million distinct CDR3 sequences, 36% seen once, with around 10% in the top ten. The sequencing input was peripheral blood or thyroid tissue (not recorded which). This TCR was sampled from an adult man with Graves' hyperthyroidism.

In nucleotides, the CDR3 is TGCAGCGTTACCCCGGGACGGATGCAAGAGACCCAGTACTTC. Translation: CSVTPGRMQETQYF. The V gene is TRBV29-1, the J gene TRBJ2-5; possibly TRBD1 or TRBD2 for D (5 bases each). Trimming removed 5 bases from V and 2 bases from J, with 15 bases in between. The germline V gene encodes CDR1 SQVTM and CDR2 ANQGSEA. The CDR3 runs 14 residues.